This T cell receptor (beta chain) was recovered during a study of cytomegalovirus exposure and HLA in healthy donors. Whole-study context: A prior analysis found about 110 million unique TCR beta sequences from roughly 180 million T cells. The study, taken as a whole, reports: Most TCR sequences proved rare, with some public TCRs found in many donors.

A note on this clone: What it recognizes is unknown.

Primers included in the PCR were 60 Vbeta and 13 Jbeta primers. TCRdb's copy holds only in-frame clones and misses some; the assay was immunoSEQ multiplex PCR. The sample yields roughly 100,000 clones, 65% to 80% seen once. Germline V gives CDR1 SGHTA, CDR2 FQGNSA. V dropped 6 bases and J dropped 7; count of bases not matched to a gene: 11. The CDR3 has 15 residues. This receptor was obtained from a woman between 40 and 55 years old in good health and CMV-seronegative. The sample consisted of PBMCs. V usage is TRBV7-2 and J usage is TRBJ2-7; 11 bases are a match to TRBD2. The CDR3 DNA reads as TGTGCCAGCAGGTTGGTAGTAGCGGGGGGGCGGGAGCAGTACTTC. Translated: CASRLVVAGGREQYF. Together with reference TRBV7-2 and TRBJ2-7, the CDR3 gives the full variable domain: GAGVSQSPSNKVTEKGKDVELRCDPISGHTALYWYRQSLGQGLEFLIYFQGNSAPDKSGLPSDRFSAERTGGSVSTLTIQRTQQEDSAVYLCASRLVVAGGREQYFGPGTRLTVT.